This T cell receptor beta chain came from a study of early T cells in non-severe SARS-CoV-2 infection. The CDR3 loop spans 13 amino acids. CDR1 and CDR2 (germline): SEHNR, FQNEAQ (reference sequence). Trimming pared 3 bases from V and 8 bases from J, leaving 13 bases between. This clonotype appeared many times. TCRdb reprocessed the 5' RACE reads with MiXCR, giving one entry per CDR3 protein. The sample consists of tens of thousands of distinct CDR3 sequences, approximately 4.8% of them appearing once. The TCR was taken from an adult who was a healthcare worker with PCR-confirmed SARS-CoV-2 infection or an uninfected control (not recorded which). The sample consisted of whole blood. The chain carries TRBV7-9 and TRBJ1-2, with D perhaps matching TRBD1 (5 bases). The DNA of the CDR3 is TGTGCCAGCAGCTTGGACTGGGGCAGGGGCTACACCTTC. Its protein product is CASSLDWGRGYTF. Full variable domain (remainder filled in from reference TRBV7-9 and TRBJ1-2): DTGVSQNPRHKITKRGQNVTFRCDPISEHNRLYWYRQTLGQGPEFLTYFQNEAQLEKSRLLSDRFSAERPKGSFSTLEIQRTEQGDSAMYLCASSLDWGRGYTFGSGTRLTVV.